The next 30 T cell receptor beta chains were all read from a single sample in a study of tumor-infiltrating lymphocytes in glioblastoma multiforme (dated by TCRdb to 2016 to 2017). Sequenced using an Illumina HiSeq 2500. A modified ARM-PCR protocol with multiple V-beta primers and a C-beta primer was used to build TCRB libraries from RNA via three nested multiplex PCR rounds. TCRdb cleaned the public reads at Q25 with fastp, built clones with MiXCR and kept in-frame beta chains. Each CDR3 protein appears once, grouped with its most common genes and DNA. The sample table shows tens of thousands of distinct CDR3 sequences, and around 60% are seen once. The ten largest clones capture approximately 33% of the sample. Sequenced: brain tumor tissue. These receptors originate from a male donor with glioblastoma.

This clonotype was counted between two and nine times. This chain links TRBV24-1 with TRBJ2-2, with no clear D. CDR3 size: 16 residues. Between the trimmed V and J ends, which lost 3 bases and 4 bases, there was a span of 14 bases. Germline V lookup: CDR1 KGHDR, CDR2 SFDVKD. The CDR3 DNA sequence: TGTGCCACCAGTGATGAGACTGCGGCAAGCACCGGGGAGCTGTTTTTT. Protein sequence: CATSDETAASTGELFF.

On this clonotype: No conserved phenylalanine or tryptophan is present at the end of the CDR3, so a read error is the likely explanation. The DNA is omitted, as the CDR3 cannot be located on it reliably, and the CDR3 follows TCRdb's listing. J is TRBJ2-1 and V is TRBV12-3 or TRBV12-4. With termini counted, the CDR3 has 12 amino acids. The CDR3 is CASSLNRNEHFL.

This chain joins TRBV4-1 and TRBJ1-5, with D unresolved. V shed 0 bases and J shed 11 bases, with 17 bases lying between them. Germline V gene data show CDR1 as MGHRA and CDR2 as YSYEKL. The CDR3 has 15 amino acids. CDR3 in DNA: TGCGCCAGCAGCCAAGATTTAGGCATCTCAGTGGCCCAGCATTTT. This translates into CASSQDLGISVAQHF.

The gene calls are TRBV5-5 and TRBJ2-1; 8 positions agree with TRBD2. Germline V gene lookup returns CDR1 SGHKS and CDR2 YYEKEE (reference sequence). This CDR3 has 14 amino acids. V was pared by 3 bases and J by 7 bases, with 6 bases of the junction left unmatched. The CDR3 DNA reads TGTGCCAGCAGCTCGACTAGCGCGATGAATGAGCAGTTCTTC. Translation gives CASSSTSAMNEQFF.

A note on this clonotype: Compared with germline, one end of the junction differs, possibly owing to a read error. The CDR3 reads CNADGSSGSSADTQYF. The CDR3 DNA sequence: TGCAATGCTGATGGATCATCCGGGAGTAGCGCAGATACGCAGTATTTT. This chain connects TRBV20-1 to TRBJ2-3; weak D call: TRBD2 (6 bases). Per germline, CDR1 DFQATT and CDR2 SNEGSKA (reference sequence). The CDR3 is 16 amino acids.

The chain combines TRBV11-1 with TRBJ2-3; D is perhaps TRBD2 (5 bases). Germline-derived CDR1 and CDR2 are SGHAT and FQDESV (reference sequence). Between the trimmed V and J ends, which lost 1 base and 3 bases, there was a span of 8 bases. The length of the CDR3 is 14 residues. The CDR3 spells CASSLGRVTDTQYF. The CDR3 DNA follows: TGTGCCAGCAGCTTAGGGCGGGTTACAGATACGCAGTATTTT.

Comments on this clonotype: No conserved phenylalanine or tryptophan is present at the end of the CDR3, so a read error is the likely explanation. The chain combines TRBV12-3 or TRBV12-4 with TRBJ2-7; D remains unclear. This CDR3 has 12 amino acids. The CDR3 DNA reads TGTGCCAGTAGTTTACGGCCTGGCGAGCAGTACTTA. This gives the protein CASSLRPGEQYL.

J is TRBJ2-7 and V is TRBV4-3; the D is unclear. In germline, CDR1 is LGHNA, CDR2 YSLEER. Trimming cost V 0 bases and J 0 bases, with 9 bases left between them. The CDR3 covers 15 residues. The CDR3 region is CASSQDFPVSYEQYF. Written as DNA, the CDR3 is TGCGCCAGCAGCCAAGATTTTCCCGTCTCCTACGAGCAGTACTTC.

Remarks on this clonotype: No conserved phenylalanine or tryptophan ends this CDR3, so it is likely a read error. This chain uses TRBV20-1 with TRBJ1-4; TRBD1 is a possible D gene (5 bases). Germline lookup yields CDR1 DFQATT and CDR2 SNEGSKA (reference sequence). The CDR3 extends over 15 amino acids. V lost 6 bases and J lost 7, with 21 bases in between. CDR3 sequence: CSAPVDQGVGEKLFL. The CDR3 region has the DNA TGCAGTGCCCCCGTCGATCAGGGAGTGGGTGAAAAACTGTTTCTT.

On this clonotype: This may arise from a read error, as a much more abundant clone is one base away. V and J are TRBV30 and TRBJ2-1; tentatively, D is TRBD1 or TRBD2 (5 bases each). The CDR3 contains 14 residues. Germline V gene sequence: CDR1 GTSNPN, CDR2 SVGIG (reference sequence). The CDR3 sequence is CAWGVGSHRGPQFF. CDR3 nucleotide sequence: TGTGCCTGGGGTGTAGGGAGCCATCGGGGACCACAGTTCTTC. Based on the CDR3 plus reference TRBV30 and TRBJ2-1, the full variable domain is SQTIHQWPATLVQPVGSPLSLECTVEGTSNPNLYWYRQAAGRGLQLLFYSVGIGQISSEVPQNLSASRPQDRQFILSSKKLLLSDSGFYLCAWGVGSHRGPQFFGPGTRLTVL.

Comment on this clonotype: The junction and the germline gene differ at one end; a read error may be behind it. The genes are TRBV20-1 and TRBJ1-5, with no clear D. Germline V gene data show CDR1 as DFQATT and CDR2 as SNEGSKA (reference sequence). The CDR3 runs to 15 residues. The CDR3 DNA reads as TGCAGTGCTAGGAAAGGGCCACATAGCAATCAGCCCCGGCATTTT. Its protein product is CSARKGPHSNQPRHF.

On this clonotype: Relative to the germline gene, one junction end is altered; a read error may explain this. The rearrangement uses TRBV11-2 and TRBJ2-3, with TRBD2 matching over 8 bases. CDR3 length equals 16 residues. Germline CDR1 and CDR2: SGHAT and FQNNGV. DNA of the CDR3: TGTACCAGCAGGATTAACAGACTAGCGAGAGGAGATACGCAATATTTT. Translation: CTSRINRLARGDTQYF.

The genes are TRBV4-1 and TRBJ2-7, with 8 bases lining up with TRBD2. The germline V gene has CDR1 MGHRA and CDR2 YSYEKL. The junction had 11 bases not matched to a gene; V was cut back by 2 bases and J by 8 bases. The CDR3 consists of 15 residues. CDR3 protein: CASSQRVGLDYQQYF. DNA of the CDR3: TGCGCCAGCAGCCAACGGGTGGGACTAGATTACCAGCAGTACTTC.

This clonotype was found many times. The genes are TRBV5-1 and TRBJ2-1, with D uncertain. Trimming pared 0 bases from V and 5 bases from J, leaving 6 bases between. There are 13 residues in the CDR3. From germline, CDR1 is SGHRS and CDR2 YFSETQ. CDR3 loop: CASSLVQDNEQFF. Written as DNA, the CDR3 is TGCGCCAGCAGCTTGGTGCAGGACAATGAGCAGTTCTTC.

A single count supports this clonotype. CDR3 coding DNA: TGTGCCAGCAGCTTAGTCGGGAGTTCAGATACGCAGTATTTT. It specifies CASSLVGSSDTQYF. The chain couples TRBV11-2 to TRBJ2-3; a weak D match, TRBD2 (6 bases). Trimming removed 1 base from V and 4 bases from J, with 9 bases in between. This CDR3 is built from 14 residues. Germline CDR1 is SGHAT and CDR2 is FQNNGV.

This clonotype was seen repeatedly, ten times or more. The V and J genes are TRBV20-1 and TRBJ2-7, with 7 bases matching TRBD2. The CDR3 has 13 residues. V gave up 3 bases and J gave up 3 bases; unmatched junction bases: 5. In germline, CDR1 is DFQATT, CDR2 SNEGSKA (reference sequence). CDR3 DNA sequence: TGCAGTGCTAGTCCGGGAGGCATCTACGAGCAGTACTTC. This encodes CSASPGGIYEQYF.

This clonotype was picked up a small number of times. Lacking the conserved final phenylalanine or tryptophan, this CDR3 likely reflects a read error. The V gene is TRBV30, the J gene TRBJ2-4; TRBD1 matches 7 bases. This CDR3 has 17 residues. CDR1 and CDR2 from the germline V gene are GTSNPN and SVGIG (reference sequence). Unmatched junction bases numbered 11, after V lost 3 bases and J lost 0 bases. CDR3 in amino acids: CAWSADPGQLAKNIQYL. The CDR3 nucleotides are TGTGCCTGGAGCGCAGATCCGGGACAGCTAGCCAAAAACATTCAGTACCTC.

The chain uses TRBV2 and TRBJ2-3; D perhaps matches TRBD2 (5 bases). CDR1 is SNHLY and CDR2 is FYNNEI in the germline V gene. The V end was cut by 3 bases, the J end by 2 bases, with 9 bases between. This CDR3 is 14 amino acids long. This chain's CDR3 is CASSEGSATDTQYF. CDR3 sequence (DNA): TGTGCCAGCAGTGAGGGGAGTGCCACAGATACGCAGTATTTT.

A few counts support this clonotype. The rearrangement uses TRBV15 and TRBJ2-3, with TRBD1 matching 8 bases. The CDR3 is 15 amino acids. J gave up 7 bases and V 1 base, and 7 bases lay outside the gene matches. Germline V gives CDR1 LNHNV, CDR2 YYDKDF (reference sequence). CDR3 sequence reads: CATSRGDRRQNTQYF. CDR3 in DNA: TGTGCCACCAGCAGAGGGGACAGGAGGCAAAATACGCAGTATTTT.

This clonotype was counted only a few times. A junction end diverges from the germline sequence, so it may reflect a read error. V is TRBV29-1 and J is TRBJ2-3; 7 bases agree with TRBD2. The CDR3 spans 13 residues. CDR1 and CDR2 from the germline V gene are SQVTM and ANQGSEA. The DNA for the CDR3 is TGCAGCGTTGGGGGGGGAGGGCCTGATACGCAGTATTTC. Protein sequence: CSVGGGGPDTQYF.

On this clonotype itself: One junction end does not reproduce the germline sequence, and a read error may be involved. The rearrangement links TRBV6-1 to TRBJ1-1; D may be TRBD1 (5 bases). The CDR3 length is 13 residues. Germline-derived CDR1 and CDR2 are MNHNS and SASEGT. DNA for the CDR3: TGTGCCAGCAGTTATGGGGGGAACACTAAAGCTTTATTT. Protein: CASSYGGNTKALF.

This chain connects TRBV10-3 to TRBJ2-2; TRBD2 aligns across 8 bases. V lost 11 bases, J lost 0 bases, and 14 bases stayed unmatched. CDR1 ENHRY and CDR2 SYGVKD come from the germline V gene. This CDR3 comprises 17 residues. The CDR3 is CAVGAGAGASNTGELFF. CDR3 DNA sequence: TGTGCCGTCGGAGCGGGGGCAGGGGCATCGAACACCGGGGAGCTGTTTTTT.

The DNA of the CDR3 is TGTGCCAGCAGCTTAGGTTCCGGGAAGGGCACCGGGGAGCTGTTTTTT. Its translation: CASSLGSGKGTGELFF. This rearrangement joins TRBV11-3 to TRBJ2-2; tentative D call: TRBD2 (5 bases). V gave up 1 base and J gave up 4 bases, with 13 bases separating them. Germline loops: CDR1 SGHNT, CDR2 YENEEA. The CDR3 is 16 residues long.

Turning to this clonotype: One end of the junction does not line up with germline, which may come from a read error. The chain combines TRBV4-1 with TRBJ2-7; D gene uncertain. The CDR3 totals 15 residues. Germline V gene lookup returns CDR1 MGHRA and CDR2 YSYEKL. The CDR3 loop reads CASTQEMRITYEQYF. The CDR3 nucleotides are TGCGCCAGCACCCAAGAAATGCGGATAACCTACGAGCAGTACTTC.

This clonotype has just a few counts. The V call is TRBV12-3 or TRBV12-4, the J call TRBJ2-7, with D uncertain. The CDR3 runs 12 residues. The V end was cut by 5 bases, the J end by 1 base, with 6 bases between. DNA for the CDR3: TGTGCCAGCAGTCCGACATCCTACGAGCAGTACTTC. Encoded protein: CASSPTSYEQYF.

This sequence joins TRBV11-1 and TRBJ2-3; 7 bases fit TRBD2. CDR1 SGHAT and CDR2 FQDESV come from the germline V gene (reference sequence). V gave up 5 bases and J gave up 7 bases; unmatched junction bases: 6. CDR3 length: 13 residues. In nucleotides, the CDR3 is TGTGCCAGCAGCGGGGGACTACTGAATACGCAGTATTTT. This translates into CASSGGLLNTQYF.

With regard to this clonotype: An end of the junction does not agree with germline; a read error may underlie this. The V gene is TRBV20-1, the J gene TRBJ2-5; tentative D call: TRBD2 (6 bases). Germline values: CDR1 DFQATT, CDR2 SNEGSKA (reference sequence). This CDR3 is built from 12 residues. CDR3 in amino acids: CSAPGLQEIQYF. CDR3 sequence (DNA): TGCAGTGCCCCGGGACTCCAGGAGATCCAGTACTTC.

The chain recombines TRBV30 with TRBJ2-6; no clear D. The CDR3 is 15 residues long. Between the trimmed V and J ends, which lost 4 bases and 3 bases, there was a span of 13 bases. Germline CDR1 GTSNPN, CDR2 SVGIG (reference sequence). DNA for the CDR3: TGTGCCTGGACACCGTATCGATTTGGGGCCAACGTCCTGACTTTC. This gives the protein CAWTPYRFGANVLTF. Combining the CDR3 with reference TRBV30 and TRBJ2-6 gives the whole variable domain SQTIHQWPATLVQPVGSPLSLECTVEGTSNPNLYWYRQAAGRGLQLLFYSVGIGQISSEVPQNLSASRPQDRQFILSSKKLLLSDSGFYLCAWTPYRFGANVLTFGAGSRLTVL.

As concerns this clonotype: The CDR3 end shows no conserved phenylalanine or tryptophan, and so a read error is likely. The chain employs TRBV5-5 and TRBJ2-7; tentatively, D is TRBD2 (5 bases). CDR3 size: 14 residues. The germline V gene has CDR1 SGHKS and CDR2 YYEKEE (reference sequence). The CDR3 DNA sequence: TGTGCCGGCAGCTTGTGGACGGGAAACTACGAGCAGTACTCC. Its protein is CAGSLWTGNYEQYS.

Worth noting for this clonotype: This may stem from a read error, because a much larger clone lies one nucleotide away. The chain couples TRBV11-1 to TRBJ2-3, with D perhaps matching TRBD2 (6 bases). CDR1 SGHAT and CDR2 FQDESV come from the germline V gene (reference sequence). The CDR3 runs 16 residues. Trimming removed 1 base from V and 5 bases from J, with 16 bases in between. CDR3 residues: CASSLGYASDIDTQYF. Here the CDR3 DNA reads TGTGCCAGCAGCTTAGGCTACGCTAGCGACATAGATACGCAGTATTTT.